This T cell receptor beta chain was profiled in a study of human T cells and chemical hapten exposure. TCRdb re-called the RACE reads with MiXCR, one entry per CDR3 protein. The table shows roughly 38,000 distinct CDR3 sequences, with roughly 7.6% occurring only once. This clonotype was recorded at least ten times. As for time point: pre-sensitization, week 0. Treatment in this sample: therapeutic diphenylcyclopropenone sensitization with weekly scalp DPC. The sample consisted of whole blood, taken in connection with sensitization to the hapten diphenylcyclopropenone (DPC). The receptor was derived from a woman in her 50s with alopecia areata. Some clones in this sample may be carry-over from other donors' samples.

The CDR3 is CASSPGQGFDEQYF. The CDR3 DNA sequence: TGCGCCAGCAGCCCGGGACAGGGTTTCGACGAGCAGTACTTC. V is TRBV5-1 and J is TRBJ2-7; 9 nucleotides align to TRBD1. J gave up 5 bases and V 4 bases, and 7 bases lay outside the gene matches. Germline V lookup: CDR1 SGHRS, CDR2 YFSETQ. This CDR3 contains 14 residues. Combining the CDR3 with reference TRBV5-1 and TRBJ2-7 gives the whole variable domain KAGVTQTPRYLIKTRGQQVTLSCSPISGHRSVSWYQQTPGQGLQFLFEYFSETQRNKGNFPGRFSGRQFSNSRSEMNVSTLELGDSALYLCASSPGQGFDEQYFGPGTRLTVT.